The 23 T cell receptor beta chains given below trace back to one sample, sequenced in a study of shared clonotypes between healthy human individuals (dated by TCRdb to 2020 to 2021). Library construction relied on the immunoSEQ multiplex PCR assay. TCRdb carries this immuneACCESS record with in-frame sequences only. Its versions omit some clonotypes, under half of them owing to an unresolved V gene in the studies checked, with the rest unexplained. The sample data list about 2.3 million clones, and around 93% of these were observed just once. The top ten hold roughly 0.34% of the sample. Input material: naive CD4+ T cells from PBMCs. The sample's cell subset or site, from its label and the paper: CD45RA+ positively selected. The receptors originated from a man between 18 and 35 years old in good health. Some clones in this sample may be carry-over from other donors' samples.

Concerning this clone: The same CDR3 is also encoded by other DNA sequences in this sample. The V gene is TRBV7-3, the J gene TRBJ1-1, with D unclear. V was shortened by 2 bases and J by 4 bases, with 8 bases between the two germline ends. Germline-derived CDR1 and CDR2 are SGHTA and FQGTGA. The CDR3 runs 13 residues. CDR3: CASSLEGSTEAFF. CDR3 nucleotides: TGTGCCAGCAGCTTAGAGGGCAGCACTGAAGCTTTCTTT.

The chain joins TRBV18 to TRBJ2-7, with 12 bases that match TRBD1. V dropped 3 bases and J dropped 9; count of bases not matched to a gene: 9. Looked up from germline, CDR1 is KGHSH and CDR2 is LQKENI. The CDR3 consists of 15 residues. Written as DNA, the CDR3 is TGTGCCAGCTCACCCGCCGGGACAGGGGGCAACTGGCAGTACTTC. Its protein is CASSPAGTGGNWQYF.

The rearrangement joins TRBV21-1 to TRBJ2-7; the table's D call, TRBD2, has no DNA check behind it. TRBV21-1 corresponds to a pseudogene. The CDR3 has 16 residues. CDR3 sequence: CASSKGGELGTYEQYF. The CDR3 nucleotides are TGTGCCAGCAGCAAAGGGGGAGAGTTAGGGACCTACGAGCAGTACTTC.

V gene TRBV5-1 combines with J gene TRBJ2-1; 7 bases map to TRBD1. Germline lookup yields CDR1 SGHRS and CDR2 YFSETQ. V trimming: 6 bases; J trimming: 6 bases; junction bases outside the gene matches: 9. This CDR3 is built from 14 residues. As DNA, the CDR3 is TGCGCCAGCACCGTCGGGACAGTGGTCAATGAGCAGTTCTTC. Amino acids: CASTVGTVVNEQFF. Filled out from reference TRBV5-1 and TRBJ2-1, the complete variable domain reads KAGVTQTPRYLIKTRGQQVTLSCSPISGHRSVSWYQQTPGQGLQFLFEYFSETQRNKGNFPGRFSGRQFSNSRSEMNVSTLELGDSALYLCASTVGTVVNEQFFGPGTRLTVL.

For this clone: Other nucleotide sequences from this sample produce the same CDR3. The gene calls are TRBV28 and TRBJ2-1; TRBD1 matches at 8 bases. Germline V CDR1 and CDR2: MDHEN, SYDVKM. This CDR3 spans 15 amino acids. V gave up 5 bases and J gave up 1 base; unmatched junction bases: 4. CDR3 in amino acids: CASSGRGRSYNEQFF. CDR3 in DNA: TGTGCCAGCAGTGGCAGGGGGCGGTCCTACAATGAGCAGTTCTTC.

V gene TRBV5-1 combines with J gene TRBJ2-2, with a tentative D call TRBD1 (6 bases). In germline, CDR1 is SGHRS, CDR2 YFSETQ. The length of the CDR3 is 15 residues. The V and J ends lost 4 bases and 2 bases respectively, with 12 bases between them. CDR3 sequence: CASSVRGGNTGELFF. CDR3 bases: TGCGCCAGCAGCGTCAGGGGTGGCAACACCGGGGAGCTGTTTTTT.

V gene TRBV28 combines with J gene TRBJ2-7; D not resolved. The CDR3 extends over 16 amino acids. Germline assignment: CDR1 MDHEN and CDR2 SYDVKM. V lost 7 bases and J 1 base, leaving 20 bases between the germline ends. CDR3: CASTEARGRDSYEQYF. The DNA of the CDR3 is TGTGCCAGCACCGAGGCGCGAGGAAGGGATTCCTACGAGCAGTACTTC.

Details on this clone: Other DNA variants within this sample encode the same CDR3. The chain recombines TRBV28 with TRBJ2-3; the match to TRBD1 covers 9 bases. V lost 5 bases to trimming and J lost 1 base; unmatched junction nucleotides: 4. The germline V gene encodes CDR1 MDHEN and CDR2 SYDVKM. The length of the CDR3 is 15 residues. CDR3 loop: CASSTGGAGTDTQYF. The CDR3 nucleotides read TGTGCCAGCAGTACAGGGGGCGCGGGCACAGATACGCAGTATTTT.

This chain connects TRBV11-1 to TRBJ2-7, with TRBD2 as a possible D gene (5 bases). The CDR3 totals 13 residues. The ends were cut back, 9 bases at V and 0 bases at J, with 12 bases in the middle. Germline V gene lookup returns CDR1 SGHAT and CDR2 FQDESV (reference sequence). The CDR3 spells CARSTGSSYEQYF. The CDR3 DNA reads TGTGCCAGGAGCACGGGAAGCTCCTACGAGCAGTACTTC.

The rearrangement links TRBV5-1 to TRBJ2-1; 10 bases match TRBD2. The germline CDR1 and CDR2 sequences are SGHRS and YFSETQ. This CDR3 has 16 amino acids. V trimming: 4 bases; J trimming: 6 bases; junction bases outside the gene matches: 10. The CDR3 bases are TGCGCCAGCAGCCCGCAAGGGACTAGCGTCACCAATGAGCAGTTCTTC. As protein: CASSPQGTSVTNEQFF.

This chain joins TRBV5-4 and TRBJ2-4, with TRBD1 matching 7 bases. With 4 bases clipped from V and 7 bases from J, the junction kept 11 bases outside the gene matches. Germline lookup yields CDR1 SGHNT and CDR2 YYREEE (reference sequence). The CDR3 consists of 15 residues. CDR3 DNA: TGTGCCAGCAGCACGGACAGGAGTGGGTTGAACATTCAGTACTTC. Protein: CASSTDRSGLNIQYF. The entire variable domain, with the rest obtained from reference TRBV5-4 and TRBJ2-4, is as follows: ETGVTQSPTHLIKTRGQQVTLRCSSQSGHNTVSWYQQALGQGPQFIFQYYREEENGRGNFPPRFSGLQFPNYSSELNVNALELDDSALYLCASSTDRSGLNIQYFGAGTRLSVL.

As regards this clone: This same CDR3 is encoded by further DNA sequences in the sample. The chain uses TRBV28 and TRBJ2-3; 9 nucleotides line up with TRBD2. Germline CDR1 and CDR2: MDHEN and SYDVKM. The V and J ends lost 6 bases and 4 bases, in that order; junction bases with no gene match: 5. This CDR3 contains 14 residues. Here the CDR3 reads CASRNSGSSDTQYF. DNA for the CDR3: TGTGCCAGCAGAAATAGCGGGAGTTCAGATACGCAGTATTTT.

The chain couples TRBV18 to TRBJ1-1, with D tentatively TRBD1 (6 bases). CDR3 length equals 15 residues. V dropped 4 bases and J dropped 1 base, with 13 bases sitting between them. The V gene's germline CDR1 is KGHSH and CDR2 LQKENI. The CDR3 nucleotides are TGTGCCAGCTCACTAAGAGGACAGCCGAACACTGAAGCTTTCTTT. Protein product: CASSLRGQPNTEAFF.

The chain is built from TRBV5-4 and TRBJ2-2; D is unresolved. This CDR3 contains 14 residues. The V gene lost 1 base and the J gene lost 1 base, with 5 bases spanning the gap. Germline CDR1 reads SGHNT; CDR2 reads YYREEE (reference sequence). CDR3 residues: CASSLRGNTGELFF. The CDR3 DNA reads TGTGCCAGCAGCTTGAGAGGGAACACCGGGGAGCTGTTTTTT.

The rearrangement links TRBV18 to TRBJ2-7; 13 positions match TRBD2. Germline V gene data show CDR1 as KGHSH and CDR2 as LQKENI. The junction had 6 bases not matched to a gene; V was cut back by 3 bases and J by 7 bases. The CDR3 extends over 15 amino acids. In DNA, the CDR3 is TGTGCCAGCTCACCTCTCCCGGGACTAGCGGGAGAGCAGTACTTC. This translates into CASSPLPGLAGEQYF.

In the case of this clone: A much larger clone lies a single base off, so this may be a read error. Other DNA sequences within the sample encode an identical CDR3. The chain links TRBV5-1 to TRBJ2-5; D ambiguous. The CDR3 has 12 amino acids. Trimming cost V 3 bases and J 0 bases, with 3 bases left between them. Germline V CDR1 and CDR2: SGHRS, YFSETQ. CDR3 region: CASSWDQETQYF. CDR3 nucleotides: TGCGCCAGCAGCTGGGACCAAGAGACCCAGTACTTC.

The DNA of the CDR3 is TGTGCCAGCAGCTTAACAGGAGATTCTACTGGGGCCAACGTCCTGACTTTC. Amino acid sequence: CASSLTGDSTGANVLTF. The V call is TRBV5-6, the J call TRBJ2-6, with D perhaps matching TRBD1 (5 bases). Germline CDR1 SGHDT, CDR2 YYEEEE. The CDR3 runs 17 residues. Trimming took off 2 bases at V and 2 bases at J, with 14 bases between the two ends.

The chain couples TRBV5-1 to TRBJ2-7; no clear D. Germline lookup yields CDR1 SGHRS and CDR2 YFSETQ. V gave up 0 bases and J gave up 3 bases, with 7 bases separating them. CDR3 length: 13 amino acids. The CDR3 loop reads CASSLALIYEQYF. The CDR3 DNA reads as TGCGCCAGCAGCTTGGCCTTGATCTACGAGCAGTACTTC. Based on the CDR3 plus reference TRBV5-1 and TRBJ2-7, the full variable domain is KAGVTQTPRYLIKTRGQQVTLSCSPISGHRSVSWYQQTPGQGLQFLFEYFSETQRNKGNFPGRFSGRQFSNSRSEMNVSTLELGDSALYLCASSLALIYEQYFGPGTRLTVT.

V gene TRBV30 combines with J gene TRBJ2-2; TRBD1 aligns across 10 bases. The CDR3 loop spans 14 amino acids. Unmatched junction bases numbered 8, after V lost 6 bases and J lost 7 bases. Germline V gives CDR1 GTSNPN, CDR2 SVGIG (reference sequence). The CDR3 DNA follows: TGTGCCTGCCGGGACAGGGGCCTCGTCGGGGAGCTGTTTTTT. Protein product: CACRDRGLVGELFF. Together with reference TRBV30 and TRBJ2-2, the CDR3 gives the full variable domain: SQTIHQWPATLVQPVGSPLSLECTVEGTSNPNLYWYRQAAGRGLQLLFYSVGIGQISSEVPQNLSASRPQDRQFILSSKKLLLSDSGFYLCACRDRGLVGELFFGEGSRLTVL.

The chain combines TRBV27 with TRBJ2-4; 8 nucleotides match TRBD2. V gave up 5 bases and J gave up 0 bases; unmatched junction bases: 6. Germline V gene sequence: CDR1 MNHEY, CDR2 SMNVEV (reference sequence). This CDR3 comprises 16 residues. The CDR3 region has the DNA TGTGCCAGCAGTCCTGCGGGGGGCCTAGCCAAAAACATTCAGTACTTC. Translated, it gives CASSPAGGLAKNIQYF.

The V gene is TRBV19, the J gene TRBJ2-1; 9 nucleotides align to TRBD2. Germline assignment: CDR1 LNHDA and CDR2 SQIVND (reference sequence). V lost 6 bases and J lost 6; bases outside the gene matches: 6. The CDR3 spans 14 residues. DNA of the CDR3: TGTGCCAGTAGGCAGCTAGCGGGGTCCAATGAGCAGTTCTTC. This codes for CASRQLAGSNEQFF. Complete variable domain (other parts from reference TRBV19 and TRBJ2-1): DGGITQSPKYLFRKEGQNVTLSCEQNLNHDAMYWYRQDPGQGLRLIYYSQIVNDFQKGDIAEGYSVSREKKESFPLTVTSAQKNPTAFYLCASRQLAGSNEQFFGPGTRLTVL.

This clone was counted a single time. The chain couples TRBV2 to TRBJ2-1; maybe TRBD2 (5 bases). This CDR3 has 16 amino acids. Between the trimmed V and J ends, which lost 6 bases and 2 bases, there was a span of 17 bases. Germline CDR1 is SNHLY and CDR2 is FYNNEI. The CDR3 sequence: CASRNPTSGTYNEQFF. The DNA for the CDR3 is TGTGCCAGCAGAAATCCTACCTCCGGGACCTACAATGAGCAGTTCTTC.

This chain joins TRBV29-1 and TRBJ2-3, with TRBD2 identical over 7 bases. CDR1 and CDR2 from the germline V gene are SQVTM and ANQGSEA. V trimming: 3 bases; J trimming: 0 bases; junction bases outside the gene matches: 6. The CDR3 runs 15 residues. The CDR3 DNA reads as TGCAGCGTTGATGGGGAAGCGGGAAGCACAGATACGCAGTATTTT. Translated: CSVDGEAGSTDTQYF.